The 17 T cell receptor beta chains given below trace back to one sample, sequenced in a study of cytomegalovirus exposure and HLA in healthy donors. Use of 60 Vbeta and 13 Jbeta primers characterized the PCR. The table came from immunoSEQ multiplex PCR; TCRdb's copy has only in-frame clones and leaves some out. The sample's table shows around 71,000 clones. The sequenced sample was PBMCs. Every receptor here comes from a woman aged 25 to 39 in good health and CMV-seronegative.

This chain connects TRBV6-1 to TRBJ2-5; D possibly corresponds to TRBD1 (5 bases). V was trimmed by 1 base and J by 2 bases, leaving 17 bases between them. Germline V gives CDR1 MNHNS, CDR2 SASEGT. The CDR3 has 17 amino acids. As DNA, the CDR3 is TGTGCCAGCAGTGAAGAAGGGCAGGGAAGGCCTCAAGAGACCCAGTACTTC. Its translation: CASSEEGQGRPQETQYF.

The gene calls are TRBV7-2 and TRBJ1-5, with a weak D call TRBD1 (5 bases). Germline V gene sequence: CDR1 SGHTA, CDR2 FQGNSA. The V end was cut by 3 bases, the J end by 7 bases, with 16 bases between. The CDR3 runs 15 residues. The CDR3, as DNA: TGTGCCAGCAGCTTTTTGGGCGGGGCTAACCAGCCCCAGCATTTT. It is translated as CASSFLGGANQPQHF.

This chain links TRBV4-2 with TRBJ2-3, with 10 bases fitting TRBD2. This CDR3 is 15 amino acids long. CDR1 and CDR2 from the germline V gene are LGHNA and YNFKEQ. With 1 base clipped from V and 7 bases from J, the junction kept 5 bases outside the gene matches. This CDR3 reads CASSQGAGGQNTQYF. The CDR3 region has the DNA TGTGCCAGCAGCCAAGGAGCGGGGGGGCAAAATACGCAGTATTTT.

This chain connects TRBV10-3 to TRBJ1-1; 7 nucleotides line up with TRBD1. V gave up 11 bases and J gave up 1 base; unmatched junction bases: 10. Germline CDR1 and CDR2: ENHRY and SYGVKD. The CDR3 sequence is 14 residues long. The CDR3 sequence: CASQGETGNTEAFF. The DNA of the CDR3 is TGTGCCTCCCAGGGGGAAACGGGGAACACTGAAGCTTTCTTT.

The rearrangement joins TRBV18 to TRBJ2-3; TRBD2 matches at 7 bases. Germline V lookup: CDR1 KGHSH, CDR2 LQKENI. V was pared by 3 bases and J by 4 bases, with 13 bases of the junction left unmatched. The length of the CDR3 is 17 residues. CDR3: CASSPARGVPGADTQYF. The CDR3 DNA follows: TGTGCCAGCTCACCCGCACGGGGGGTCCCGGGGGCAGATACGCAGTATTTT.

The chain links TRBV6-5 to TRBJ2-1; TRBD1 matches at 12 bases. CDR1 is MNHEY, CDR2 SVGAGI, per germline. V lost 9 bases to trimming and J lost 4 bases; unmatched junction nucleotides: 1. This CDR3 has 13 residues. CDR3 amino acids: CARGQGAYNEQFF. For the CDR3, the DNA is TGTGCCAGGGGACAGGGGGCTTACAATGAGCAGTTCTTC.

The chain employs TRBV28 and TRBJ2-7; possibly TRBD2 for D (6 bases). Trimming left V 4 bases short and J 6 bases short, with 19 bases between. Germline V CDR1 and CDR2: MDHEN, SYDVKM. CDR3 length: 15 residues. The CDR3 DNA is TGTGCCAGCAGTTCCCCCCCCGGGAGAGGACGCGAGCAGTACTTC. The encoded protein is CASSSPPGRGREQYF.

The rearrangement joins TRBV6-5 to TRBJ1-5; 9 nucleotides agree with TRBD1. Trimming cost V 5 bases and J 7 bases; bases outside gene matches: 3. The length of the CDR3 is 13 residues. Per germline, CDR1 MNHEY and CDR2 SVGAGI. The CDR3 loop is CASSRQGGQPQHF. DNA of the CDR3: TGTGCCAGCAGTAGACAGGGGGGGCAGCCCCAGCATTTT.

V is TRBV27 and J is TRBJ1-5, with 7 bases lining up with TRBD1. From germline, CDR1 is MNHEY and CDR2 SMNVEV (reference sequence). V lost 2 bases, J lost 2 bases, and 0 bases stayed unmatched. There are 14 residues in the CDR3. CDR3 nucleotides: TGTGCCAGCAGTTTAGGGACAGGCAATCAGCCCCAGCATTTT. Translation gives CASSLGTGNQPQHF.

The V and J genes are TRBV5-6 and TRBJ2-7, with 7 bases aligning to TRBD1. The length of the CDR3 is 14 residues. The germline V gene encodes CDR1 SGHDT and CDR2 YYEEEE. V gave up 3 bases and J gave up 2 bases; unmatched junction bases: 5. CDR3 sequence: CASSSGTVTYEQYF. CDR3 sequence (DNA): TGTGCCAGCAGCTCGGGGACAGTAACCTACGAGCAGTACTTC.

This chain uses TRBV30 with TRBJ1-5; TRBD1 matches 7 bases. The CDR3 is made up of 13 amino acids. J gave up 7 bases and V 3 bases, and 6 bases lay outside the gene matches. CDR1 is GTSNPN and CDR2 is SVGIG in the germline V gene (reference sequence). The CDR3 loop is CAWSGTDRQPQHF. DNA for the CDR3: TGTGCCTGGAGCGGGACAGATCGCCAGCCCCAGCATTTT. The full variable domain, its missing parts supplied by reference TRBV30 and TRBJ1-5, is SQTIHQWPATLVQPVGSPLSLECTVEGTSNPNLYWYRQAAGRGLQLLFYSVGIGQISSEVPQNLSASRPQDRQFILSSKKLLLSDSGFYLCAWSGTDRQPQHFGDGTRLSIL.

The chain couples TRBV20-1 to TRBJ1-4, with D uncertain. The CDR3 is made up of 11 amino acids. Trimming took 7 bases from V and 7 from J, leaving 10 bases between them. Germline V gene lookup returns CDR1 DFQATT and CDR2 SNEGSKA (reference sequence). The CDR3 protein is CSVVGGEKLFF. As DNA, the CDR3 is TGCAGTGTGGTTGGAGGTGAAAAACTGTTTTTT.

The chain links TRBV10-3 to TRBJ1-1; 11 bases align to TRBD1. The CDR3 is made up of 14 amino acids. With V trimmed by 9 bases and J by 0 bases, 3 bases remained unmatched. Germline CDR1 is ENHRY and CDR2 is SYGVKD. CDR3 sequence reads: CAIGQGAVNTEAFF. The CDR3 bases are TGTGCCATTGGACAGGGGGCTGTGAACACTGAAGCTTTCTTT.

The chain carries TRBV5-1 and TRBJ2-2, with D perhaps TRBD1 (6 bases). The CDR3 has 15 amino acids. CDR1 is SGHRS, CDR2 YFSETQ, per germline. V lost 7 bases and J lost 0, with 13 bases in between. CDR3 residues: CASFTGTPNTGELFF. The DNA of the CDR3 is TGCGCCAGCTTCACCGGGACACCGAACACCGGGGAGCTGTTTTTT.

This chain links TRBV6-1 with TRBJ2-7, with TRBD2 identical over 8 bases. This CDR3 has 17 residues. Germline assignment: CDR1 MNHNS and CDR2 SASEGT. Trimming cost V 2 bases and J 3 bases; bases outside gene matches: 12. The CDR3 nucleotides read TGTGCCAGCAGTGAACCCCGCATGCTAGCGGGCCTCTACGAGCAGTACTTC. It yields the protein CASSEPRMLAGLYEQYF.

J is TRBJ2-7 and V is TRBV28, with 8 bases identical to TRBD2. V gave up 4 bases and J gave up 5 bases; unmatched junction bases: 7. Germline-derived CDR1 and CDR2 are MDHEN and SYDVKM. The CDR3 has 14 amino acids. CDR3 sequence reads: CASSSGTRFDEQYF. The CDR3 nucleotides are TGTGCCAGCAGTTCCGGGACTAGATTTGACGAGCAGTACTTC.

The chain combines TRBV9 with TRBJ1-3, with D possibly TRBD1 on 5 matching bases. The CDR3 contains 17 residues. The V end was cut by 0 bases, the J end by 0 bases, with 13 bases between. CDR1 and CDR2 (germline): SGDLS, YYNGEE. The CDR3 spells CASSVGRGPSSGNTIYF. The CDR3 DNA reads TGTGCCAGCAGCGTAGGGCGGGGCCCGAGCTCTGGAAACACCATATATTTT.